This TCR beta chain was found in a study of blood T cell repertoires in COVID-19. The CDR3 length is 12 residues. The germline V gene encodes CDR1 SEHNR and CDR2 FQNEAQ (reference sequence). Trimming pared 5 bases from V and 7 bases from J, leaving 9 bases between. Original data processing: How many nucleated cells were present was estimated from reference gene primer amplification. Repertoires were generated with immunoSEQ multiplex PCR, while TCRdb's copy carries only in-frame clones and drops some. The V and J calls and clone size were taken over from that table, and D and trimming were inferred from the DNA. The table lists 130,000 or so clones, 80% to 85% of them singletons, with approximately 3.6% in the top ten. Study members were between roughly 18 and 100 years old and lived in 24 US regions. Allocation to cohorts depended on clinical history reported by the participants.

The sequence came from a woman aged 25 to 45 who had recovered from COVID-19. The rearrangement uses TRBV7-9 and TRBJ2-4, with D perhaps TRBD2 (5 bases). Sample: PBMCs or T cells enriched from blood (not recorded which). The CDR3 here is CASSQGGNIQYF. Written as DNA, the CDR3 is TGTGCCAGCAGCCAAGGCGGGAACATTCAGTACTTC.